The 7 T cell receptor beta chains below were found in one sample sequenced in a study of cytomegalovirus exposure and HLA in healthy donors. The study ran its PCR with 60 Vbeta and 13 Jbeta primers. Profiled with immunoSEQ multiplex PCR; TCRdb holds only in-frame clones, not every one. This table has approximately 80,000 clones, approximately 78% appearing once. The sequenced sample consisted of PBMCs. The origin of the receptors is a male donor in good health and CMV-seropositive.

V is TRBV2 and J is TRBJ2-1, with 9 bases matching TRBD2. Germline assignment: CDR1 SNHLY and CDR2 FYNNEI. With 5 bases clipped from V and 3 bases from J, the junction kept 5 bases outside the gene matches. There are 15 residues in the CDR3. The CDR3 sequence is CASSPIAGVYNEQFF. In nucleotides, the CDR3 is TGTGCCAGCAGTCCTATAGCGGGAGTCTACAATGAGCAGTTCTTC.

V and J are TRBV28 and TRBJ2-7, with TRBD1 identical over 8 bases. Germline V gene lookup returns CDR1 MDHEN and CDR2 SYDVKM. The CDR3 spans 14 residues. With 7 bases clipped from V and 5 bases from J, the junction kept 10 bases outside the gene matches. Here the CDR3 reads CASTGRTGSHEQYF. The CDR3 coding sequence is TGTGCCAGCACCGGACGGACAGGGTCCCACGAGCAGTACTTC.

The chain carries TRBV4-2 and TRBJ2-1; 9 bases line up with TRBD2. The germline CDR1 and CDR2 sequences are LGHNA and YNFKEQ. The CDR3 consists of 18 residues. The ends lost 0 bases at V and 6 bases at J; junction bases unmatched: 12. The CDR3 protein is CASSQDGGGSGRPNEQFF. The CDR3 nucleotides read TGTGCCAGCAGCCAAGATGGGGGAGGTAGCGGGAGACCCAATGAGCAGTTCTTC.

This chain's CDR3 is CASRTETADNQPQHF. CDR3 in DNA: TGTGCCAGCAGAACTGAAACAGCTGACAATCAGCCCCAGCATTTT. The chain is built from TRBV7-3 and TRBJ1-5; D gene uncertain. V was clipped by 6 bases and J by 3 bases, with 15 bases between them. The CDR3 consists of 15 residues. Germline V gene sequence: CDR1 SGHTA, CDR2 FQGTGA.

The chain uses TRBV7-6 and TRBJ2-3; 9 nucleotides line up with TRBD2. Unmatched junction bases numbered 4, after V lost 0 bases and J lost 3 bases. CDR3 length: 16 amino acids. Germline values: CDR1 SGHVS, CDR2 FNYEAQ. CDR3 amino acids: CASSLAAGGSTDTQYF. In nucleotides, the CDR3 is TGTGCCAGCAGCTTAGCGGCGGGAGGGTCTACAGATACGCAGTATTTT.

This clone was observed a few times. The DNA of the CDR3 is TGTGCCAGTAGTTTCGGGAATGAGCAGTTCTTC. It encodes CASSFGNEQFF. The rearrangement uses TRBV19 and TRBJ2-1; D gene uncertain. Looked up from germline, CDR1 is LNHDA and CDR2 is SQIVND (reference sequence). Trimming stripped 5 bases from V and 7 bases from J, with 6 bases between. The CDR3 sequence is 11 residues long. The whole variable domain, remainder taken from reference TRBV19 and TRBJ2-1, is DGGITQSPKYLFRKEGQNVTLSCEQNLNHDAMYWYRQDPGQGLRLIYYSQIVNDFQKGDIAEGYSVSREKKESFPLTVTSAQKNPTAFYLCASSFGNEQFFGPGTRLTVL.

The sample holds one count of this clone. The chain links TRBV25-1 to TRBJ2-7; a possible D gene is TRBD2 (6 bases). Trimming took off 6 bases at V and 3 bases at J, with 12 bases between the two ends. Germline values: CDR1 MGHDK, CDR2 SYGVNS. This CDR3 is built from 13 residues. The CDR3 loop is CASSVAGLYEQYF. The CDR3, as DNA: TGTGCCAGCAGCGTTGCGGGGCTCTACGAGCAGTACTTC.